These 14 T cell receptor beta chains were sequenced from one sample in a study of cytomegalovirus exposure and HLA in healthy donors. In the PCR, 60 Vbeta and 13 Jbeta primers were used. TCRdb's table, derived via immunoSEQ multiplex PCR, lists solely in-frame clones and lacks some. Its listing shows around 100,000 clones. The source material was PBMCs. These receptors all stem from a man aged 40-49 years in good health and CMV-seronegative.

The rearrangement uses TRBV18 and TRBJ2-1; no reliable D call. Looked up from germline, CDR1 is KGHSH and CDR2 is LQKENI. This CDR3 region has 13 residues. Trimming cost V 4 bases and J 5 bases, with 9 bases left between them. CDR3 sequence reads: CASSLDSNNEQFF. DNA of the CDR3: TGTGCCAGCTCACTTGACTCAAACAATGAGCAGTTCTTC.

As DNA, the CDR3 is TGCGCCAGCAGCCAAGATATCGGGACAGAAGAAGAGACCCAGTACTTC. The encoded protein is CASSQDIGTEEETQYF. This chain joins TRBV4-3 and TRBJ2-5; 7 nucleotides agree with TRBD1. The CDR3 loop spans 16 amino acids. Germline trimming cut 0 bases from V and 3 bases from J; bases unmatched to any gene: 7. CDR1 and CDR2 (germline): LGHNA, YSLEER.

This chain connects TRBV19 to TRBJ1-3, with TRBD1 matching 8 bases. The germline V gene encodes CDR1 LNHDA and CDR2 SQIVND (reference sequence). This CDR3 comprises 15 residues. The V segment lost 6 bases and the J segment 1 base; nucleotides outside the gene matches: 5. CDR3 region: CASSRRQGSGNTIYF. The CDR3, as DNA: TGTGCCAGTAGCCGTCGACAGGGGTCTGGAAACACCATATATTTT.

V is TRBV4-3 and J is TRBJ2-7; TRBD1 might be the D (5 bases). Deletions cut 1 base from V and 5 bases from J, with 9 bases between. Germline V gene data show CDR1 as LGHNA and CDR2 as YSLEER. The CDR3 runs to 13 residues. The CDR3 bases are TGCGCCAGCAGCCAAGGCCCAGGGAACGAGCAGTACTTC. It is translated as CASSQGPGNEQYF.

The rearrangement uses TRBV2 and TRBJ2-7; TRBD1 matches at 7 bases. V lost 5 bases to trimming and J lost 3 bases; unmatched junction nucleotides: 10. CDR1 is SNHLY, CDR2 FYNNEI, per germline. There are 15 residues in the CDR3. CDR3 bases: TGTGCCAGCAGTCGAGCCGGGACAGCCGGCTACGAGCAGTACTTC. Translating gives CASSRAGTAGYEQYF.

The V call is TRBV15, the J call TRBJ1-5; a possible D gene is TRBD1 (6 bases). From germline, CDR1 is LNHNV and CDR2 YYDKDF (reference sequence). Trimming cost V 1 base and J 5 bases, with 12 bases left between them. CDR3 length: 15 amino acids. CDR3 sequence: CATSRGKGGDQPQHF. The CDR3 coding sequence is TGTGCCACCAGCAGAGGGAAAGGGGGTGATCAGCCCCAGCATTTT.

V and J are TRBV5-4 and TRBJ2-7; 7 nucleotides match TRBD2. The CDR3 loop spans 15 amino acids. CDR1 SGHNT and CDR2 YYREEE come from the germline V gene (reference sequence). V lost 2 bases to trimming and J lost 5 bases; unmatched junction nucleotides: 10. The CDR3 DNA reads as TGTGCCAGCAGCTTAAATCCGGGACTAATCCACGAGCAGTACTTC. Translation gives CASSLNPGLIHEQYF.

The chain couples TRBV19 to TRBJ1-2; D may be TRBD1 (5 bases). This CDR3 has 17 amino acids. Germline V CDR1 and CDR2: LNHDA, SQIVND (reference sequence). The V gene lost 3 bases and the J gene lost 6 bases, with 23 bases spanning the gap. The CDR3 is CASSILPRQQDQDGYTF. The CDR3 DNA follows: TGTGCCAGTAGTATTCTTCCTAGACAGCAAGATCAGGATGGCTACACCTTC.

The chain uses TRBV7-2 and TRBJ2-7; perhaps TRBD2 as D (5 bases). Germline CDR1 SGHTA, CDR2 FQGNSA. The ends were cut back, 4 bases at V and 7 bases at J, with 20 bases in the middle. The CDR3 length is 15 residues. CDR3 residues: CASSYLGVGVWEQYF. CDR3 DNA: TGTGCCAGCAGCTACCTCGGGGTCGGGGTGTGGGAGCAGTACTTC.

CDR3 sequence: CASRDSYGYTF. In DNA form, the CDR3 reads TGTGCCTCCCGGGACAGCTATGGCTACACCTTC. V gene TRBV30 combines with J gene TRBJ1-2; 7 nucleotides line up with TRBD1. The CDR3 sequence is 11 residues long. V was clipped by 7 bases and J by 4 bases; unmatched bases: 3. Germline lookup yields CDR1 GTSNPN and CDR2 SVGIG (reference sequence).

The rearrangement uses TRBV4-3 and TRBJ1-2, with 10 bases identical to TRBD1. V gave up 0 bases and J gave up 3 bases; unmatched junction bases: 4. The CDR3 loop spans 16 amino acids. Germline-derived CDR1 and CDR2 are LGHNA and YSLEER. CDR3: CASSQDWGTGDYGYTF. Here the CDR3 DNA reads TGCGCCAGCAGCCAAGATTGGGGGACAGGGGACTATGGCTACACCTTC.

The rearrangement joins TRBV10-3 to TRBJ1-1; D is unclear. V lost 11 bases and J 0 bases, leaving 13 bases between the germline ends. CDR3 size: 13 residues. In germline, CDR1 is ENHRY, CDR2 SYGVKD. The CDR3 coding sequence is TGTGCCTCGAGACAATCGCTGAACACTGAAGCTTTCTTT. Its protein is CASRQSLNTEAFF.

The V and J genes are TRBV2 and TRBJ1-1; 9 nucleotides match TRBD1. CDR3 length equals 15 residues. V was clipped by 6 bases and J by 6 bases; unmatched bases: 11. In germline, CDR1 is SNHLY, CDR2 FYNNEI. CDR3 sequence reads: CASRGIGQGKAEAFF. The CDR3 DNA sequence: TGTGCCAGCAGGGGGATAGGACAGGGGAAGGCTGAAGCTTTCTTT.

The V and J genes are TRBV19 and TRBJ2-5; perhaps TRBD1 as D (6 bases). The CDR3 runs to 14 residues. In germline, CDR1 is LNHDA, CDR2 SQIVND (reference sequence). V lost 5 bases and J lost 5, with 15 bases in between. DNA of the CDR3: TGTGCCAGTAGTTTTAGACAGGACGGGGAGACCCAGTACTTC. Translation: CASSFRQDGETQYF.